This passage covers 21 T cell receptor beta chains from one sample sequenced in a study of patients and donors after allogeneic stem cell transplantation. TCRdb processed the RT-PCR reads anew with MiXCR; each CDR3 protein has one entry. Here the sample spans 920,000 or so distinct CDR3 sequences, around 17% being singletons. Source material: blood, either unsorted or a sorted T cell fraction (not recorded which). The receptors come from a human donor who was either an allogeneic HSCT recipient or a stem cell or donor lymphocyte infusion donor (not recorded which). It is not recorded whose cells these are; they may come from a transplant donor.

This clonotype occurred a few times. The V gene is TRBV6-2 or TRBV6-3, the J gene TRBJ1-2; D possibly corresponds to TRBD1 (5 bases). Trimming took 2 bases from V and 3 from J, leaving 19 bases between them. Germline assignment: CDR1 MNHEY and CDR2 SVGEGT. CDR3 length: 17 residues. CDR3 loop: CASSYTRDRRQHYGYTF. CDR3 DNA: TGTGCCAGCAGTTACACCCGAGACCGCCGACAGCACTATGGCTACACCTTC.

This clonotype was seen a few times. V usage is TRBV20-1 and J usage is TRBJ2-3; tentative D call: TRBD2 (5 bases). The V gene lost 0 bases and the J gene lost 1 base, with 23 bases spanning the gap. The CDR3 consists of 19 residues. CDR1 DFQATT and CDR2 SNEGSKA come from the germline V gene (reference sequence). CDR3 residues: CSARDRSLTGNLGTDTQYF. Written as DNA, the CDR3 is TGCAGTGCTAGAGATCGAAGCCTGACCGGGAACTTAGGCACAGATACGCAGTATTTT.

The chain has TRBV12-3 or TRBV12-4 and TRBJ1-5, with D possibly being TRBD1 (5 bases). The CDR3 covers 14 residues. V lost 3 bases and J 11 bases, leaving 17 bases between the germline ends. The CDR3 region is CASSLMLGGRAQHF. CDR3 sequence (DNA): TGTGCCAGCAGTTTGATGCTCGGGGGTAGGGCCCAGCATTTT.

V and J are TRBV25-1 and TRBJ1-4; 7 bases match TRBD1. The germline V gene has CDR1 MGHDK and CDR2 SYGVNS. The CDR3 consists of 15 residues. V trimming: 4 bases; J trimming: 8 bases; junction bases outside the gene matches: 10. The CDR3 spells CASSAYRQGREKLFF. In DNA, the CDR3 is TGTGCCAGCAGTGCCTATCGACAGGGACGAGAAAAACTGTTTTTT.

The chain employs TRBV18 and TRBJ2-6, with D maybe TRBD2 (5 bases). This CDR3 is 17 amino acids long. Trimming pared 2 bases from V and 0 bases from J, leaving 11 bases between. The germline gives CDR1 KGHSH, CDR2 LQKENI. The CDR3 DNA follows: TGTGCCAGCTCACCATTGGTCGGGGTCTCTGGGGCCAACGTCCTGACTTTC. This translates into CASSPLVGVSGANVLTF.

This chain uses TRBV7-6 with TRBJ1-1, with a possible D match to TRBD1 (6 bases). Germline values: CDR1 SGHVS, CDR2 FNYEAQ. V lost 4 bases, J lost 1 base, and 13 bases lay in between. This CDR3 is built from 15 residues. For the CDR3, the DNA is TGTGCCAGCAGCTCCCAACAGGGACAGAACACTGAAGCTTTCTTT. Translating it yields CASSSQQGQNTEAFF.

This chain uses TRBV4-3 with TRBJ2-2, with 8 positions matching TRBD2. The CDR3 consists of 17 residues. J gave up 3 bases and V 4 bases, and 10 bases lay outside the gene matches. Germline V gene sequence: CDR1 LGHNA, CDR2 YSLEER. The CDR3 loop reads CASSRKGAGGDTGELFF. In nucleotides, the CDR3 is TGCGCCAGCAGCCGCAAAGGGGCGGGGGGCGACACCGGGGAGCTGTTTTTT.

The rearrangement uses TRBV7-9 and TRBJ1-1; TRBD1 might be the D (6 bases). The V and J ends lost 5 bases and 2 bases respectively, with 15 bases between them. The CDR3 is 15 residues long. Germline V CDR1 and CDR2: SEHNR, FQNEAQ (reference sequence). CDR3 sequence: CASSKPRGGNTEAFF. The CDR3 coding sequence is TGTGCCAGCAGCAAACCAAGGGGGGGAAACACTGAAGCTTTCTTT. Supplemented by reference TRBV7-9 and TRBJ1-1, the full variable domain reads DTGVSQNPRHKITKRGQNVTFRCDPISEHNRLYWYRQTLGQGPEFLTYFQNEAQLEKSRLLSDRFSAERPKGSFSTLEIQRTEQGDSAMYLCASSKPRGGNTEAFFGQGTRLTVV.

This chain joins TRBV20-1 and TRBJ2-3; maybe TRBD2 (6 bases). Germline V gene lookup returns CDR1 DFQATT and CDR2 SNEGSKA (reference sequence). V was clipped by 2 bases and J by 1 base, with 10 bases between them. The CDR3 is 14 residues long. The CDR3: CSARRGGGTDTQYF. CDR3 nucleotide sequence: TGCAGTGCTAGAAGGGGCGGGGGCACAGATACGCAGTATTTT.

This CDR3 reads CASSPPGRREQYF. The CDR3 nucleotides are TGTGCCAGCAGTCCCCCAGGACGGCGCGAGCAGTACTTC. V usage is TRBV6-1 and J usage is TRBJ2-7; D is undetermined. V was clipped by 5 bases and J by 6 bases, with 14 bases between them. The CDR3 length is 13 residues. The V gene's germline CDR1 is MNHNS and CDR2 SASEGT.

A few counts support this clonotype. The chain has TRBV24-1 and TRBJ2-1; no firm D call. V lost 4 bases to trimming and J lost 6 bases, with 12 bases between them. From germline, CDR1 is KGHDR and CDR2 SFDVKD. There are 14 residues in the CDR3. The CDR3 reads CATSEPGFRNEQFF. In nucleotides, the CDR3 is TGTGCCACCAGTGAGCCCGGGTTCCGCAATGAGCAGTTCTTC.

The CDR3 region is CASSLGRAQDTQYF. As DNA, the CDR3 is TGTGCCAGCAGCTTAGGAAGGGCGCAAGATACGCAGTATTTT. V and J are TRBV7-8 and TRBJ2-3; D ambiguous. V was clipped by 1 base and J by 5 bases, with 10 bases between them. The CDR3 is made up of 14 amino acids. Germline-derived CDR1 and CDR2 are SGHVS and FQNEAQ.

This clonotype has just a few counts. V usage is TRBV24-1 and J usage is TRBJ1-5, with unresolved D. Germline V gene lookup returns CDR1 KGHDR and CDR2 SFDVKD. Deletions cut 6 bases from V and 5 bases from J, with 13 bases between. This CDR3 has 14 residues. The CDR3 nucleotides read TGTGCCACCAGTCTCCGGGGAACCCATCAGCCCCAGCATTTT. Translation gives CATSLRGTHQPQHF.

This clonotype was seen many times. The genes are TRBV4-1 and TRBJ2-1, with 13 bases that match TRBD2. The CDR3 spans 16 residues. The V gene end was trimmed by 1 base and the J gene end by 5 bases; junction bases not matched to a gene: 2. Per germline, CDR1 MGHRA and CDR2 YSYEKL. The CDR3 bases are TGCGCCAGCAGCCAAGTGGGACTAGCGGGAAACAATGAGCAGTTCTTC. This encodes CASSQVGLAGNNEQFF.

This chain joins TRBV15 and TRBJ2-7; no firm D call. This CDR3 comprises 13 residues. Trimming shortened V by 2 bases and J by 3 bases, and 8 bases separated the two germline ends. Germline CDR1 and CDR2: LNHNV and YYDKDF (reference sequence). The DNA of the CDR3 is TGTGCCACCAGCAGAATGGAAGACTACGAGCAGTACTTC. This gives the protein CATSRMEDYEQYF.

This clonotype was seen a handful of times. V and J are TRBV7-2 and TRBJ1-2, with D perhaps matching TRBD1 (6 bases). Germline lookup yields CDR1 SGHTA and CDR2 FQGNSA. Deletions cut 7 bases from V and 6 bases from J, with 21 bases between. CDR3 length equals 15 residues. This CDR3 is CASISGGRGGHGYTF. The CDR3 region has the DNA TGTGCCAGCATCTCCGGGGGCCGGGGGGGGCATGGCTACACCTTC.

This clonotype came up a few times. The chain is built from TRBV20-1 and TRBJ2-5, with TRBD1 matching over 11 bases. Germline-derived CDR1 and CDR2 are DFQATT and SNEGSKA (reference sequence). CDR3 length: 14 residues. The trim removed 6 bases at V and 4 bases at J, leaving 7 bases unmatched. The CDR3 nucleotides read TGCAGTGCCAGGCGCGGGACAGGGGGAGAGACCCAGTACTTC. Its protein is CSARRGTGGETQYF.

V is TRBV5-1 and J is TRBJ1-2, with 7 positions matching TRBD1. The germline gives CDR1 SGHRS, CDR2 YFSETQ. V shed 4 bases, J shed 7 bases, and the junction held 13 bases outside the gene matches. The CDR3 is 15 amino acids. CDR3 sequence: CASSPGQRSSIGYTF. CDR3 bases: TGCGCCAGCAGCCCGGGACAGCGGAGTTCTATTGGCTACACCTTC. The variable domain in full, with the rest retrieved from reference TRBV5-1 and TRBJ1-2, is KAGVTQTPRYLIKTRGQQVTLSCSPISGHRSVSWYQQTPGQGLQFLFEYFSETQRNKGNFPGRFSGRQFSNSRSEMNVSTLELGDSALYLCASSPGQRSSIGYTFGSGTRLTVV.

This clonotype occurred a few times. The chain recombines TRBV5-1 with TRBJ2-7, with D uncertain. Trimming shortened V by 0 bases and J by 2 bases, and 9 bases separated the two germline ends. Germline assignment: CDR1 SGHRS and CDR2 YFSETQ. The CDR3 totals 14 residues. CDR3 sequence (DNA): TGCGCCAGCAGCTTGGACGGTTGGACCTACGAGCAGTACTTC. Its translation is CASSLDGWTYEQYF.

The chain is built from TRBV24-1 and TRBJ2-5, with 7 bases lining up with TRBD1. CDR1 is KGHDR, CDR2 SFDVKD, per germline. The CDR3 length is 13 residues. With V trimmed by 6 bases and J by 7 bases, 7 bases remained unmatched. CDR3 loop: CATSRQGIGTQYF. CDR3 DNA sequence: TGTGCCACCAGTCGACAGGGTATTGGGACCCAGTACTTC.

This clonotype was seen only a few times. The V gene is TRBV6-1, the J gene TRBJ2-3, with D hard to call. The CDR3 totals 12 residues. V lost 4 bases and J 4 bases, leaving 6 bases between the germline ends. CDR1 and CDR2 (germline): MNHNS, SASEGT. CDR3: CASSANADTQYF. The CDR3 DNA reads as TGTGCCAGCAGTGCCAACGCAGATACGCAGTATTTT.